These 16 T cell receptor beta chains came from one sample sequenced in a study of technical replicates of blood from several donors. Profiling relied on immunoSEQ multiplex PCR, and the TCRdb table lists in-frame clones only, not all of them. The table records around 50,000 clones, roughly 95% of them present only once. The sequencing sample was made of T cells isolated from PBMCs. Every receptor here comes from a human donor in good health.

The chain has TRBV7-6 and TRBJ2-1, with 8 nucleotides matching TRBD2. Germline CDR1 and CDR2: SGHVS and FNYEAQ. The CDR3 totals 17 residues. J lost 4 bases, V lost 0 bases, and 8 bases had no gene match. In nucleotides, the CDR3 is TGTGCCAGCAGCTTAGCGGGGACGAGCGGGAGTTACAATGAGCAGTTCTTC. Protein: CASSLAGTSGSYNEQFF.

The gene calls are TRBV9 and TRBJ1-1; D might be TRBD1 (6 bases). The CDR3 sequence is 14 residues long. Germline CDR1 is SGDLS and CDR2 is YYNGEE. V shed 6 bases and J shed 1 base, with 13 bases lying between them. CDR3 nucleotide sequence: TGTGCCAGCACGCCATCGACAGGGAACACTGAAGCTTTCTTT. Its translation: CASTPSTGNTEAFF.

This chain joins TRBV9 and TRBJ1-1; TRBD1 aligns across 7 bases. With V trimmed by 4 bases and J by 1 base, 10 bases remained unmatched. Germline V gene sequence: CDR1 SGDLS, CDR2 YYNGEE. The CDR3 sequence is 16 residues long. CDR3 bases: TGTGCCAGCAGCCGTGACAGGGTCTTAGAGAACACTGAAGCTTTCTTT. Translating gives CASSRDRVLENTEAFF.

This chain connects TRBV4-1 to TRBJ2-1; 9 positions match TRBD2. Trimming took 0 bases from V and 10 from J; bases not matched to a gene: 4. The CDR3 totals 14 residues. Germline CDR1 is MGHRA and CDR2 is YSYEKL. CDR3 bases: TGCGCCAGCAGCCAAGATTTCGCGGGAGGGGAGCAGTTCTTC. Protein sequence: CASSQDFAGGEQFF.

The chain carries TRBV27 and TRBJ1-3; unclear D gene. The CDR3 is 16 amino acids. Trimming took 3 bases from V and 2 from J, leaving 14 bases between them. CDR1 and CDR2 (germline): MNHEY, SMNVEV (reference sequence). This CDR3 reads CASSLYWGDTGNTIYF. DNA for the CDR3: TGTGCCAGCAGTTTGTACTGGGGAGATACTGGAAACACCATATATTTT.

This clone turned up a few times. For the CDR3, the DNA is TGCAGCGTGGACAGGGATGGTGGCTACACCTTC. Translating gives CSVDRDGGYTF. The rearrangement joins TRBV29-1 to TRBJ1-2; 8 nucleotides match TRBD1. The V gene end was trimmed by 6 bases and the J gene end by 7 bases; junction bases not matched to a gene: 4. The CDR3 extends over 11 amino acids. In germline, CDR1 is SQVTM, CDR2 ANQGSEA.

V and J are TRBV19 and TRBJ2-5; 8 bases are shared with TRBD2. The V gene's germline CDR1 is LNHDA and CDR2 SQIVND (reference sequence). Trimming took 6 bases from V and 5 from J; bases not matched to a gene: 2. There are 12 residues in the CDR3. In DNA form, the CDR3 reads TGTGCCAGTAGCGGGAGGGGGGAGACCCAGTACTTC. It translates to CASSGRGETQYF.

CDR3 nucleotide sequence: TGTGCCAGCGGGGCCGAAGCCAGCACTGAAGCTTTCTTT. This sequence encodes CASGAEASTEAFF. This sequence joins TRBV2 and TRBJ1-1; the D gene is possibly TRBD1 (5 bases). CDR1 is SNHLY, CDR2 FYNNEI, per germline. The CDR3 spans 13 residues. Trimming shortened V by 8 bases and J by 4 bases, and 14 bases separated the two germline ends.

J is TRBJ2-7 and V is TRBV5-4, with TRBD2 matching 7 bases. Unmatched junction bases numbered 10, after V lost 0 bases and J lost 4 bases. The CDR3 covers 16 residues. The germline CDR1 and CDR2 sequences are SGHNT and YYREEE (reference sequence). Here the CDR3 DNA reads TGTGCCAGCAGCTTGGCGGGGAGCGGGATGCCGTACGAGCAGTACTTC. Translated, it gives CASSLAGSGMPYEQYF.

The J gene is TRBJ1-3, the V gene TRBV18; D gene uncertain. The CDR3 has 16 amino acids. Germline V gene lookup returns CDR1 KGHSH and CDR2 LQKENI. V was trimmed by 6 bases and J by 0 bases, leaving 15 bases between them. The CDR3 spells CASSSGSISSGNTIYF. CDR3 sequence (DNA): TGTGCCAGCTCTTCCGGGAGCATCAGCTCTGGAAACACCATATATTTT.

The CDR3 sequence: CASSVEPNSEQYF. CDR3 DNA: TGTGCCAGCAGCGTAGAACCGAACTCGGAGCAGTACTTC. The V and J genes are TRBV9 and TRBJ2-7; D is uncertain. The germline V gene has CDR1 SGDLS and CDR2 YYNGEE. Trimming took off 0 bases at V and 7 bases at J, with 11 bases between the two ends. CDR3 size: 13 residues. Using reference TRBV9 and TRBJ2-7 for the parts outside the CDR3, the full variable domain is DSGVTQTPKHLITATGQRVTLRCSPRSGDLSVYWYQQSLDQGLQFLIQYYNGEERAKGNILERFSAQQFPDLHSELNLSSLELGDSALYFCASSVEPNSEQYFGPGTRLTVT.

This sequence joins TRBV5-1 and TRBJ2-1; TRBD2 aligns across 9 bases. Germline V lookup: CDR1 SGHRS, CDR2 YFSETQ. The CDR3 spans 17 residues. Trimming took 4 bases from V and 6 from J; bases not matched to a gene: 14. CDR3 region: CASSRAIAGGPFNEQFF. The CDR3 DNA sequence: TGCGCCAGCAGCCGCGCTATCGCGGGAGGGCCTTTCAATGAGCAGTTCTTC.

The CDR3 DNA reads TGTGCCAGCACAGGAGCGGGAGGGCCTTACGAGCAGTACTTC. It encodes CASTGAGGPYEQYF. This chain joins TRBV28 and TRBJ2-7; 10 bases fit TRBD2. V lost 7 bases, J lost 4 bases, and 7 bases stayed unmatched. From germline, CDR1 is MDHEN and CDR2 SYDVKM. This CDR3 has 14 amino acids.

This clone was recorded once. V and J are TRBV7-3 and TRBJ2-3, with 7 bases matching TRBD2. V dropped 5 bases and J dropped 4; count of bases not matched to a gene: 3. Germline V gene data show CDR1 as SGHTA and CDR2 as FQGTGA. This CDR3 contains 13 residues. The CDR3 loop is CASSPGGADTQYF. DNA of the CDR3: TGTGCCAGCAGCCCGGGAGGTGCAGATACGCAGTATTTT. Looking up the rest from reference TRBV7-3 and TRBJ2-3 gives the full variable domain: GAGVSQTPSNKVTEKGKYVELRCDPISGHTALYWYRQSLGQGPEFLIYFQGTGAADDSGLPNDRFFAVRPEGSVSTLKIQRTERGDSAVYLCASSPGGADTQYFGPGTRLTVL.

The rearrangement uses TRBV5-4 and TRBJ2-1, with TRBD1 identical over 8 bases. The CDR3 runs 15 residues. V shed 4 bases and J 4 bases; nucleotides not matched to a gene: 7. Germline CDR1 reads SGHNT; CDR2 reads YYREEE (reference sequence). CDR3 coding DNA: TGTGCCAGCAGCAAGGGGACAGGAGGGTACAATGAGCAGTTCTTC. Translating gives CASSKGTGGYNEQFF.

This clone is a singleton in its sample. J is TRBJ2-1 and V is TRBV7-9, with 8 bases lining up with TRBD2. CDR3 length: 12 amino acids. CDR1 and CDR2 (germline): SEHNR, FQNEAQ (reference sequence). The CDR3 DNA reads as TGTGGATTGCTAGCGGGCAACAATGAGCAGTTCTTC. It codes for CGLLAGNNEQFF.